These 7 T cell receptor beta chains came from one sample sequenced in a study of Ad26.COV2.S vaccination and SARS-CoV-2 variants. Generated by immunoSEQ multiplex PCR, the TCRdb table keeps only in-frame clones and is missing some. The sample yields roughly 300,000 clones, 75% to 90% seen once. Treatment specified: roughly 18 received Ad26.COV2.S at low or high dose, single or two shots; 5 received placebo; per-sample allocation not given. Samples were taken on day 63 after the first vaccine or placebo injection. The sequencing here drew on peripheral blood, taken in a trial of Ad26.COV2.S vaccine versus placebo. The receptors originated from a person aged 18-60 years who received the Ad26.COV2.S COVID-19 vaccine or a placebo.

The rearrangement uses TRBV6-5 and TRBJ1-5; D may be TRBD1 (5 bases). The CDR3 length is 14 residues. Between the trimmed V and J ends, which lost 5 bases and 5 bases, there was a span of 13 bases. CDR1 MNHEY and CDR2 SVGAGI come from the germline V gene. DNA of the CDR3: TGTGCCAGCAGTCCGCGGGGGTTCGATCAGCCCCAGCATTTT. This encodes CASSPRGFDQPQHF.

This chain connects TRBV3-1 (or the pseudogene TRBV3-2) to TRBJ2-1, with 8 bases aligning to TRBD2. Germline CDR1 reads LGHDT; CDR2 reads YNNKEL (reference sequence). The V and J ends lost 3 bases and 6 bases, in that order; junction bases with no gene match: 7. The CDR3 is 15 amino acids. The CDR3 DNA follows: TGTGCCAGCAGCCAGCAGCCGGGACTAGTCAATGAGCAGTTCTTC. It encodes CASSQQPGLVNEQFF.

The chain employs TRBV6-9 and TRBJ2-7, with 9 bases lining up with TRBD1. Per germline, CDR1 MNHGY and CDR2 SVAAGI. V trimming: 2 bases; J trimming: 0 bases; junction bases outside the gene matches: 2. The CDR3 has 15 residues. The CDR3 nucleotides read TGTGCCAGCAGTTATGGGGACAGGGCCTCCTACGAGCAGTACTTC. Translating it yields CASSYGDRASYEQYF.

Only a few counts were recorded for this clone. CDR3 residues: CASSLAPSPHEQYF. Here the CDR3 DNA reads TGTGCCAGCAGCTTAGCCCCTAGTCCCCACGAGCAGTACTTC. The rearrangement links TRBV7-9 to TRBJ2-7; D gene ambiguous. Between the trimmed V and J ends, which lost 0 bases and 5 bases, there was a span of 11 bases. Germline V gives CDR1 SEHNR, CDR2 FQNEAQ (reference sequence). The CDR3 is 14 residues long.

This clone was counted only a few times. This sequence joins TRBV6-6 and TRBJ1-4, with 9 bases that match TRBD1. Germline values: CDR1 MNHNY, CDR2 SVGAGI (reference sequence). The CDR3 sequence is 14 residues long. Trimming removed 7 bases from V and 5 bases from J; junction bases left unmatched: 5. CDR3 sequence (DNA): TGTGCCAGCACCACGGGACAGGGAAATGAAAAACTGTTTTTT. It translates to CASTTGQGNEKLFF.

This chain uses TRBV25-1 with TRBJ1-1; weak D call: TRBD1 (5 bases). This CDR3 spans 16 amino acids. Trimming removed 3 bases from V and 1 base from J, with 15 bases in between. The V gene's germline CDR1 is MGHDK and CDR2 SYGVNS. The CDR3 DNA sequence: TGTGCCAGCAGTGACCAGCTATTGGGGCGGAACACTGAAGCTTTCTTT. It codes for CASSDQLLGRNTEAFF.

The CDR3 protein is CASSRDGQGETQYF. Here the CDR3 DNA reads TGTGCCAGCAGCCGCGATGGACAGGGAGAGACCCAGTACTTC. This rearrangement joins TRBV2 to TRBJ2-5, with TRBD1 matching 8 bases. The CDR3 totals 14 residues. From germline, CDR1 is SNHLY and CDR2 FYNNEI. Germline trimming cut 6 bases from V and 4 bases from J; bases unmatched to any gene: 7.